What follows are 11 T cell receptor beta chains derived from one specimen sequenced in a study of T cell repertoires in cytomegalovirus infection. Using its own MiXCR run on the reads, TCRdb lists one record per CDR3 protein. Here the sample spans around 350,000 distinct CDR3 sequences, over 15% being singletons. The sequenced material came from PBMCs. The origin of the receptors is a human donor in good health (CMV status not recorded). Some clones in this sample may be carry-over from other donors' samples.

This clonotype was picked up many times. The V and J genes are TRBV12-3 or TRBV12-4 and TRBJ2-2, with 8 bases identical to TRBD1. This CDR3 is 15 amino acids long. Trimming cost V 6 bases and J 3 bases; bases outside gene matches: 6. The CDR3 sequence is CASRTDRVDTGELFF. The DNA of the CDR3 is TGTGCCAGCAGAACGGACAGGGTGGACACCGGGGAGCTGTTTTTT.

This clonotype was seen many times. The genes are TRBV11-2 and TRBJ1-2; 9 positions match TRBD1. The CDR3 loop spans 16 amino acids. The junction had 15 bases not matched to a gene; V was cut back by 5 bases and J by 8 bases. Looked up from germline, CDR1 is SGHAT and CDR2 is FQNNGV. CDR3 nucleotide sequence: TGTGCCAGCAGCCCAGCCCCTCAACAGGGGGCAGGAGGCTACACCTTC. This encodes CASSPAPQQGAGGYTF.

Only a few counts were recorded for this clonotype. The genes are TRBV2 and TRBJ1-4; perhaps TRBD1 as D (6 bases). The V end lost 5 bases, the J end lost 2 bases, and 15 bases lay between the germline ends. Looked up from germline, CDR1 is SNHLY and CDR2 is FYNNEI. There are 16 residues in the CDR3. CDR3 in amino acids: CASSPGRGYTNEKLFF. The CDR3, as DNA: TGTGCCAGCAGTCCTGGTAGGGGGTACACTAATGAAAAACTGTTTTTT. Full variable domain (outside the CDR3, taken from reference TRBV2 and TRBJ1-4): EPEVTQTPSHQVTQMGQEVILRCVPISNHLYFYWYRQILGQKVEFLVSFYNNEISEKSEIFDDQFSVERPDGSNFTLKIRSTKLEDSAMYFCASSPGRGYTNEKLFFGSGTQLSVL.

This clonotype was observed many times. The CDR3 protein is CASSLASSSPYEQYF. Here the CDR3 DNA reads TGTGCCAGCAGCTTAGCCTCCTCATCCCCCTACGAGCAGTACTTC. The V gene is TRBV7-6, the J gene TRBJ2-7; D unclear. The germline V gene encodes CDR1 SGHVS and CDR2 FNYEAQ. With 0 bases removed from V and 2 bases from J, the gap between germline ends came to 11 bases. This CDR3 is 15 amino acids long.

In its sample, this clonotype was seen many times. The genes are TRBV12-3 or TRBV12-4 and TRBJ1-2, with 7 positions matching TRBD1. V was pared by 4 bases and J by 2 bases, with 4 bases of the junction left unmatched. The CDR3 length is 14 residues. CDR3 nucleotide sequence: TGTGCCAGCAGTTCAGGGGGAATCAACTATGGCTACACCTTC. It specifies CASSSGGINYGYTF.

A word on this clonotype: Without the conserved terminal phenylalanine or tryptophan, this CDR3 likely stems from a read error. As DNA, the CDR3 is TGTGCCAGCAGCTTACAATCGGGCGGAGATACGCAGTATCTT. Translated, it gives CASSLQSGGDTQYL. The V and J genes are TRBV7-2 and TRBJ2-3, with D unclear. Germline-derived CDR1 and CDR2 are SGHTA and FQGNSA. CDR3 length equals 14 residues. V dropped 2 bases and J dropped 5 bases, with 11 bases sitting between them.

This clonotype was detected only a few times. The V and J genes are TRBV6-1 and TRBJ2-5; 11 bases line up with TRBD1. CDR1 and CDR2 from the germline V gene are MNHNS and SASEGT. The CDR3 totals 15 residues. V lost 5 bases, J lost 5 bases, and 7 bases stayed unmatched. The CDR3 here is CASSSPGTGGETQYF. CDR3 sequence (DNA): TGTGCCAGCAGTTCGCCCGGGACAGGGGGTGAGACCCAGTACTTC.

Ten or more counts support this clonotype. The V call is TRBV28, the J call TRBJ1-4; D uncertain. The germline gives CDR1 MDHEN, CDR2 SYDVKM. Trimming pared 3 bases from V and 6 bases from J, leaving 17 bases between. The CDR3 length is 16 residues. CDR3 protein: CASSLGARIEDEKLFF. CDR3 nucleotides: TGTGCCAGCAGTTTGGGAGCGCGGATTGAGGATGAAAAACTGTTTTTT.

In its sample, this clonotype was seen a few times. The V and J genes are TRBV6-1 and TRBJ1-1; no reliable D call. Germline values: CDR1 MNHNS, CDR2 SASEGT. The CDR3 covers 11 residues. Trimming shortened V by 2 bases and J by 7 bases, and 5 bases separated the two germline ends. The CDR3 nucleotides are TGTGCCAGCAGTGAACTGGGTGAAGCTTTCTTT. Amino acid sequence: CASSELGEAFF.

The chain couples TRBV6-8 to TRBJ2-2; TRBD1 matches 10 bases. The germline V gene has CDR1 MNHGY and CDR2 SAAAGT. V was clipped by 8 bases and J by 5 bases; unmatched bases: 14. CDR3 length: 17 amino acids. For the CDR3, the DNA is TGTGCCAGCGCCGCGCATCCGGGACAGGGGAGTACCGGGGAGCTGTTTTTT. Translated, it gives CASAAHPGQGSTGELFF.

The rearrangement joins TRBV5-1 to TRBJ1-6; perhaps TRBD1 as D (6 bases). The V gene's germline CDR1 is SGHRS and CDR2 YFSETQ. The length of the CDR3 is 16 residues. With 0 bases removed from V and 8 bases from J, the gap between germline ends came to 15 bases. The CDR3 loop reads CASSLDRGSTHSPLHF. CDR3 nucleotides: TGCGCCAGCAGCTTGGATAGGGGGAGCACCCATTCACCCCTCCACTTT.